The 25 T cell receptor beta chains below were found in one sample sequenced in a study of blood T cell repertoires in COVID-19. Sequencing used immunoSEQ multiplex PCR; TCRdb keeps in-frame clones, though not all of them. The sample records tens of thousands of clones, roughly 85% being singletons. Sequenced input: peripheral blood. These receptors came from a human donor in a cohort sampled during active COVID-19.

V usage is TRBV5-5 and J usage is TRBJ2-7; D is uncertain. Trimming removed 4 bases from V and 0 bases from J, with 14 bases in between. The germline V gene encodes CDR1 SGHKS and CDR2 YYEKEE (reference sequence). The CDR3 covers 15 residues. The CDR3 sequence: CASSTGPGYSYEQYF. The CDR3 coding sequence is TGTGCCAGCAGCACGGGTCCGGGTTACTCCTACGAGCAGTACTTC. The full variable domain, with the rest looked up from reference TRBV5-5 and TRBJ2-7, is DAGVTQSPTHLIKTRGQQVTLRCSPISGHKSVSWYQQVLGQGPQFIFQYYEKEERGRGNFPDRFSARQFPNYSSELNVNALLLGDSALYLCASSTGPGYSYEQYFGPGTRLTVT.

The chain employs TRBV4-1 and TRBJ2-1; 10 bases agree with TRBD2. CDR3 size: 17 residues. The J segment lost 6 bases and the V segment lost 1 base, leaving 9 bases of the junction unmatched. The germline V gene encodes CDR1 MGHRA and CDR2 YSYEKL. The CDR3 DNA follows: TGCGCCAGCAGCCAAGGGCGGGGCTCTAGCGGGAGCAATGAGCAGTTCTTC. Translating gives CASSQGRGSSGSNEQFF.

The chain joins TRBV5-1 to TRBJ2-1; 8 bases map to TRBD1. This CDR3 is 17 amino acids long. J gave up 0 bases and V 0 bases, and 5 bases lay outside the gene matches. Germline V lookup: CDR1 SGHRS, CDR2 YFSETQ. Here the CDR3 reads CASSLEDRVDSYNEQFF. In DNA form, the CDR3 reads TGCGCCAGCAGCTTGGAGGACAGGGTTGACTCCTACAATGAGCAGTTCTTC. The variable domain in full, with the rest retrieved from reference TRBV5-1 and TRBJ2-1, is KAGVTQTPRYLIKTRGQQVTLSCSPISGHRSVSWYQQTPGQGLQFLFEYFSETQRNKGNFPGRFSGRQFSNSRSEMNVSTLELGDSALYLCASSLEDRVDSYNEQFFGPGTRLTVL.

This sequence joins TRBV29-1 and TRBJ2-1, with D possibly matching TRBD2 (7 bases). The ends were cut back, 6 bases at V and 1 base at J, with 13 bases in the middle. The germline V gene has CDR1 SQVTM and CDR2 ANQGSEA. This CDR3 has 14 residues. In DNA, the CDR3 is TGCAGCGTCGCGGAGGGGGGGTCCTACAATGAGCAGTTCTTC. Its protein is CSVAEGGSYNEQFF.

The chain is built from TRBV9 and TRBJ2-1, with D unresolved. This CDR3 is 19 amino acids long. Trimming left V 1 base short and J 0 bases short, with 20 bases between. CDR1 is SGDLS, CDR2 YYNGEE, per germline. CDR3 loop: CASSVSQASISSSYNEQFF. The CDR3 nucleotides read TGTGCCAGCAGCGTAAGTCAGGCCTCTATCTCCAGCTCCTACAATGAGCAGTTCTTC. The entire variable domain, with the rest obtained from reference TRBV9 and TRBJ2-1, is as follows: DSGVTQTPKHLITATGQRVTLRCSPRSGDLSVYWYQQSLDQGLQFLIQYYNGEERAKGNILERFSAQQFPDLHSELNLSSLELGDSALYFCASSVSQASISSSYNEQFFGPGTRLTVL.

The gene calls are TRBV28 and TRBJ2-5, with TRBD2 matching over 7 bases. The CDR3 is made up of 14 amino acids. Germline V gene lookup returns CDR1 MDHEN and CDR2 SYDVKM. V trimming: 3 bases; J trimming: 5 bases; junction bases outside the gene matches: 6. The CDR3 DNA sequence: TGTGCCAGCAGTTTCCCGGGGGGATCGGAGACCCAGTACTTC. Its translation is CASSFPGGSETQYF.

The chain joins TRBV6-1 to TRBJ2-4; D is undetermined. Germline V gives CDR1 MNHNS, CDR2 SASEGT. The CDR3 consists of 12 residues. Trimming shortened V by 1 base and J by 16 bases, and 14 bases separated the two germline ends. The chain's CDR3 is CASSEGWAFLYF. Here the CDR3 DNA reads TGTGCCAGCAGTGAAGGGTGGGCTTTCCTTTACTTC.

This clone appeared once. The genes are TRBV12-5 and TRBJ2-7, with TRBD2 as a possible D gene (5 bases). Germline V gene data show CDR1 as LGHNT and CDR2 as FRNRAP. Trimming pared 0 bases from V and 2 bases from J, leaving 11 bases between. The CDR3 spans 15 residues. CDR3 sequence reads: CASGLVLDKTYEQYF. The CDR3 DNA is TGTGCTAGTGGTTTGGTACTAGACAAAACCTACGAGCAGTACTTC. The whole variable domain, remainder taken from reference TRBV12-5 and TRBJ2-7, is DARVTQTPRHKVTEMGQEVTMRCQPILGHNTVFWYRQTMMQGLELLAYFRNRAPLDDSGMPKDRFSAEMPDATLATLKIQPSEPRDSAVYFCASGLVLDKTYEQYFGPGTRLTVT.

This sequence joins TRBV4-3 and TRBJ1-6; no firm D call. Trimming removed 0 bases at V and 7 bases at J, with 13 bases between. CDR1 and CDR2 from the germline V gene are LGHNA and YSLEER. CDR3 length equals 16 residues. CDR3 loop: CASSQDRWRRNSPLHF. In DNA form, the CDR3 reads TGCGCCAGCAGCCAAGATCGGTGGCGGCGGAATTCACCCCTCCACTTT.

CDR3 sequence reads: CASSYSNKGASPLHF. The CDR3 coding sequence is TGTGCCAGCAGTTACTCAAATAAGGGGGCGTCACCCCTCCACTTT. The rearrangement uses TRBV6-6 and TRBJ1-6; 7 bases are a match to TRBD1. The J segment lost 10 bases and the V segment lost 0 bases, leaving 6 bases of the junction unmatched. This CDR3 is built from 15 residues. From germline, CDR1 is MNHNY and CDR2 SVGAGI (reference sequence).

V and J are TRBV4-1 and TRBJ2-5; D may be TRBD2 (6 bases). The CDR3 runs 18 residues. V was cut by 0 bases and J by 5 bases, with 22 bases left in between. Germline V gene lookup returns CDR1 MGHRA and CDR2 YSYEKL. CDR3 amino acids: CASSQDPFSGTVVETQYF. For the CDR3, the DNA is TGCGCCAGCAGCCAAGATCCCTTTTCTGGGACTGTGGTTGAGACCCAGTACTTC.

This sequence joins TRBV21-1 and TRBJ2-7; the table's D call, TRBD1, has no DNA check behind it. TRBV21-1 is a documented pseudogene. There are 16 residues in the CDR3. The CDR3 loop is CASSKPARGPGYEQYF. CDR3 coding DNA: TGTGCCAGCAGCAAACCCGCCAGGGGGCCCGGCTACGAGCAGTACTTC.

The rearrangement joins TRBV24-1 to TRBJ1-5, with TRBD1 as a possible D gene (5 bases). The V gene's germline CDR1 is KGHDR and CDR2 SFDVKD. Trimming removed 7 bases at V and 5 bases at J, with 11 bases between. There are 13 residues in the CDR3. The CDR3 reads CATSLTGDQPQHF. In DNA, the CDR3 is TGTGCCACCAGCCTAACAGGAGATCAGCCCCAGCATTTT.

The CDR3 DNA reads TGTGCCAGCAGCTTGCATGGGACAGGGGGGGCCTATGGCTACACCTTC. Protein sequence: CASSLHGTGGAYGYTF. The rearrangement uses TRBV5-4 and TRBJ1-2; 11 bases line up with TRBD1. Germline lookup yields CDR1 SGHNT and CDR2 YYREEE (reference sequence). V gave up 1 base and J gave up 4 bases; unmatched junction bases: 6. The CDR3 covers 16 residues. The variable domain in full, completed from reference TRBV5-4 and TRBJ1-2, reads ETGVTQSPTHLIKTRGQQVTLRCSSQSGHNTVSWYQQALGQGPQFIFQYYREEENGRGNFPPRFSGLQFPNYSSELNVNALELDDSALYLCASSLHGTGGAYGYTFGSGTRLTVV.

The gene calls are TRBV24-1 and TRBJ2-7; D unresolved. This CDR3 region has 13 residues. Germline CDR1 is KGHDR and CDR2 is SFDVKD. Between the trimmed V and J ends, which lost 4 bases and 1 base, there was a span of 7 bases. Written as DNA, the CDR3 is TGTGCCACCAGTGACCCCGGTTCCTACGAGCAGTACTTC. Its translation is CATSDPGSYEQYF.

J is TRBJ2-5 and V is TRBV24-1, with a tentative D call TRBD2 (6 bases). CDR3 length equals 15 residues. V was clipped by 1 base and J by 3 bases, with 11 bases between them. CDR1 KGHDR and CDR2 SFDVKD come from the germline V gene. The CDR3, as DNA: TGTGCCACCAGTGATTTCCCTGGAGGGAAAGAGACCCAGTACTTC. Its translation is CATSDFPGGKETQYF.

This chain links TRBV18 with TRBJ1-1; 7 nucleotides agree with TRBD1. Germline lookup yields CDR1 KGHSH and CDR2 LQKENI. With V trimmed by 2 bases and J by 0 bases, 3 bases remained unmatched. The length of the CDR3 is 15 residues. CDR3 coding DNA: TGTGCCAGCTCACCAGTGACAGGGTTGAACACTGAAGCTTTCTTT. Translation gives CASSPVTGLNTEAFF.

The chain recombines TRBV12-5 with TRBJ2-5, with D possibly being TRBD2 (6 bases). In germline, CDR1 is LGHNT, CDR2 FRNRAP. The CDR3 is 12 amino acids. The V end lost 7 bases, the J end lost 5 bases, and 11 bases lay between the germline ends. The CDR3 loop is CASAEAGETQYF. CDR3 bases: TGTGCTAGTGCTGAGGCGGGGGAGACCCAGTACTTC.

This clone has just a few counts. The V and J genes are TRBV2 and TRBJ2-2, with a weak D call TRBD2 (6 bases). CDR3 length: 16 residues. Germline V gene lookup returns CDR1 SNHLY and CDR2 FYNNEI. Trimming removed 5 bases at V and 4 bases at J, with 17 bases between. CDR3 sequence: CASSFGLEGSTGELFF. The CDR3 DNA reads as TGTGCCAGCAGTTTCGGACTGGAGGGGTCCACCGGGGAGCTGTTTTTT.

The CDR3 DNA follows: TGCGCCAGCAGCTTGGATCGGGGATGGGGTGAAAAACTGTTTTTT. Translation gives CASSLDRGWGEKLFF. The chain carries TRBV5-1 and TRBJ1-4; D is uncertain. The V end was cut by 0 bases, the J end by 7 bases, with 13 bases between. The germline CDR1 and CDR2 sequences are SGHRS and YFSETQ. The CDR3 extends over 15 amino acids.

CDR3 sequence (DNA): TGTGCCTGGTCTGCTGGGCGCCAGTACAATGAGCAGTTCTTC. This gives the protein CAWSAGRQYNEQFF. The chain combines TRBV30 with TRBJ2-1; no definite D call. Germline lookup yields CDR1 GTSNPN and CDR2 SVGIG (reference sequence). V lost 5 bases and J lost 4, with 15 bases in between. The CDR3 consists of 14 residues.

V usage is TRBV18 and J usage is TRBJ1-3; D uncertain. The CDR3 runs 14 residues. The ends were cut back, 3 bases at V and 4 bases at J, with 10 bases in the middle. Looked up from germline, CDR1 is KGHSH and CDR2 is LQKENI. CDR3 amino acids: CASSPGSKGNTIYF. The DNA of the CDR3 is TGTGCCAGCTCACCGGGCAGTAAAGGAAACACCATATATTTT. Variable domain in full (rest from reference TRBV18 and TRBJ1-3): NAGVMQNPRHLVRRRGQEARLRCSPMKGHSHVYWYRQLPEEGLKFMVYLQKENIIDESGMPKERFSAEFPKEGPSILRIQQVVRGDSAAYFCASSPGSKGNTIYFGEGSWLTVV.

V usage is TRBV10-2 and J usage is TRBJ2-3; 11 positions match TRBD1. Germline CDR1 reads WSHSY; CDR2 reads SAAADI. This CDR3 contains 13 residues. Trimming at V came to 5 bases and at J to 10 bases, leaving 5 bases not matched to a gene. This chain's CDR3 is CASSRDRGGSQYF. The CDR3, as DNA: TGCGCCAGCAGTCGGGACAGGGGGGGGTCGCAGTATTTT.

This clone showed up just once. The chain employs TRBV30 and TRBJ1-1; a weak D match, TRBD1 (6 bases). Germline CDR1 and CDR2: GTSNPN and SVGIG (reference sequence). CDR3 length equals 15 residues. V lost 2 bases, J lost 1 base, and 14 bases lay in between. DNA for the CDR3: TGTGCCTGGAGTCGAAGGGGGAGGGGGAACACTGAAGCTTTCTTT. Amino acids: CAWSRRGRGNTEAFF.

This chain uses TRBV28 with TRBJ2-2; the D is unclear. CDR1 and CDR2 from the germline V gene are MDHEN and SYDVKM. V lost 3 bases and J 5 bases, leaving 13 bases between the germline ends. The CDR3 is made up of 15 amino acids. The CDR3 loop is CASSFTDSLTGELFF. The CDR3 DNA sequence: TGTGCCAGCAGTTTTACAGATAGTTTAACCGGGGAGCTGTTTTTT.